This T cell receptor (beta chain) was obtained from a study of cytomegalovirus exposure and HLA in healthy donors. Study-wide results and limits: Analysis performed later showed TCR beta chains linked to HLA being more clonally expanded than equally common others. About 87% or about 30% of the time was how often most TCR beta V segments were productive, according to an earlier analysis.

The V end lost 3 bases, the J end lost 7 bases, and 15 bases lay between the germline ends. Germline V CDR1 and CDR2: LNHDA, SQIVND (reference sequence). The CDR3 covers 14 residues. Details on this clone: Its antigen is still unknown.

The primer mix had 60 Vbeta and 13 Jbeta primers. Using immunoSEQ multiplex PCR, the repertoire was profiled, and TCRdb retains in-frame clones only, with some absent. The data contain roughly 130,000 clones, about two thirds of them seen just once; the ten biggest clones take up over 5%. The chain couples TRBV19 to TRBJ1-1, with D maybe TRBD1 (6 bases). This receptor was taken from a man between 35 and 55 years old in good health and CMV-seropositive. Sequenced input: PBMCs. CDR3 loop: CASSMGQGYREAFF. The CDR3 DNA is TGTGCCAGTAGTATGGGCCAGGGGTATCGTGAAGCTTTCTTT.